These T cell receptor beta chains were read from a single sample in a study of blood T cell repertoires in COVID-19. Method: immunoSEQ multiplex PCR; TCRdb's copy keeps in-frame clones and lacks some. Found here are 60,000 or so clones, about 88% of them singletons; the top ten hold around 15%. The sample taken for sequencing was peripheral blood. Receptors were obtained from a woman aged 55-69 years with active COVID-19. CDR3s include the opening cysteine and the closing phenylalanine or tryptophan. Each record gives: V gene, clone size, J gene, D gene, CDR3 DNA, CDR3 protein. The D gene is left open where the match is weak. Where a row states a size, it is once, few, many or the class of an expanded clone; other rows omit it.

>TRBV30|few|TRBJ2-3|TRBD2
TGTGCCTCAAGACTAGCGGGGGGTTGGGGCACAGATACGCAGTATTTT
CASRLAGGWGTDTQYF
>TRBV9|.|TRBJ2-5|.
TGTGCCAGCAGCGTAGCGGTGGAGGCAGAGACCCAGTACTTC
CASSVAVEAETQYF
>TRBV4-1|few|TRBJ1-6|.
TGCGCCAGCAGCCAAGAAGTGCGTCAGGGAGGGGGTTCACCCCTCCACTTT
CASSQEVRQGGGSPLHF
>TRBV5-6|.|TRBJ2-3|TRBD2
TGTGCCAGCAGCCTACTGCGGGACGGCGGGGGAGATACGCAGTATTTT
CASSLLRDGGGDTQYF
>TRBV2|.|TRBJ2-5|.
TGTGCCAGCAGCGCCGGGACACTCCAAGAGACCCAGTACTTC
CASSAGTLQETQYF
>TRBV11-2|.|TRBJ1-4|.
TGTGCCAGCAGCGCGAATGAAAAACTGTTTTTT
CASSANEKLFF
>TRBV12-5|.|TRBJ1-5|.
TGTGCTAGTTCTCCCGGCCCAGGGATCACTAGCAATCAGCCCCAGCATTTT
CASSPGPGITSNQPQHF
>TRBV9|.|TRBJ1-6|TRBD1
TGTGCCAGCAGCGCACTCAGGGGGAGCTCCTATAATTCACCCCTCCACTTT
CASSALRGSSYNSPLHF
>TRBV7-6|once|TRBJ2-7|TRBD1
TGTGCCAGCAGCGAGGGGGGACAGGCTGGCTACGAGCAGTACTTC
CASSEGGQAGYEQYF
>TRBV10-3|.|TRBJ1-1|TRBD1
TGTGCCATCAGTGAGCAGGGACAGGGAATCACTGAAGCTTTCTTT
CAISEQGQGITEAFF
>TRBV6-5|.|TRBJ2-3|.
TGTGCTAAGCGTCCCACAGATACGCAGTATTTT
CAKRPTDTQYF
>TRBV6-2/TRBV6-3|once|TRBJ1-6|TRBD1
TGTGCCAGCAGTTACTCGAGGGCAGGGGGCCTGTCACCCCTCCACTTT
CASSYSRAGGLSPLHF
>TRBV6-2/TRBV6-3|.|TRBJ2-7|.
TGTGCCAGCAGTTACTCTCGGAGGTCCTACGAGCAGTACTTC
CASSYSRRSYEQYF
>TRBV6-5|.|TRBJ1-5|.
TGTGCCACCCAAACACAATATAGCAATCAGCCCCAGCATTTT
CATQTQYSNQPQHF
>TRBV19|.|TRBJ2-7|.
TGTGCCAGTAGTATCCCTTCGGGATCCTACGAGCAGTACTTC
CASSIPSGSYEQYF
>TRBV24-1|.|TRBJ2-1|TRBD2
TGTGCCACCAGTGCCTCCGGGACTAGCACTTTTGAGCAGTTCTTC
CATSASGTSTFEQFF
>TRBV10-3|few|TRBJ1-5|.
TGTGCCATCAGTGACAGAGGGAAGATACAGCCCCAGCATTTT
CAISDRGKIQPQHF
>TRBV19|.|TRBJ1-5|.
TGTGCCAGTAGGCCCTCTGGGCATCAGCCCCAGCATTTT
CASRPSGHQPQHF
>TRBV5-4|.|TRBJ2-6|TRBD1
TGTGCCAGCAGCTTGGCCGGAAACAGGGGGCGGTTAGGTGGGGCCAACGTCCTGACTTTC
CASSLAGNRGRLGGANVLTF
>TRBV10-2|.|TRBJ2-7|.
TGCGCCAGCACCGTCAGCGGTCCATCCCGCTACGAGCAGTACTTC
CASTVSGPSRYEQYF